This TCR beta chain was sequenced in a study of cytomegalovirus exposure and HLA in healthy donors. Looking at the study overall: Findings of an earlier analysis included around 120 million unique TCR beta sequences from 170 million or so T cells.

Findings of the study overall: Roughly even sequencing depth across donors was the assumption behind the presence/absence analyses. Several top significant clusters appeared, in a later analysis, to be linked to common viral pathogens.

A remark on this clone: Its specificity is unknown.

PCR used 60 Vbeta primers and 13 Jbeta primers. Study processing details: Later, 65 million to 85 million unique TCR beta chains were counted in an analysis, and some 10 million of them were shared. Generated by immunoSEQ multiplex PCR, the TCRdb table keeps only in-frame clones and is missing some. V, J and clone size are taken as reported in that table, and D and trimming were inferred from the DNA itself. The sample yields some 120,000 clones, about two thirds seen once. CDR3 length: 15 amino acids. Germline assignment: CDR1 SGHTA and CDR2 FQGNSA. The V and J ends lost 5 bases and 2 bases respectively, with 15 bases between them.

V usage is TRBV7-2 and J usage is TRBJ1-2; TRBD1 might be the D (6 bases). Sequencing used PBMCs. The receptor's source is a man aged 30 to 39 in good health and CMV-seronegative. CDR3 nucleotides: TGTGCCAGCAGCAGACCAGGGGTAAGGAACTATGGCTACACCTTC. Its protein product is CASSRPGVRNYGYTF. Full variable domain (remainder filled in from reference TRBV7-2 and TRBJ1-2): GAGVSQSPSNKVTEKGKDVELRCDPISGHTALYWYRQSLGQGLEFLIYFQGNSAPDKSGLPSDRFSAERTGGSVSTLTIQRTQQEDSAVYLCASSRPGVRNYGYTFGSGTRLTVV.